What follows is one T cell receptor beta chain and its context. These data belong to a study of blood T cell repertoires in COVID-19. Turning to the study itself: Sample material is recorded as cDNA or gDNA derived from T cells, B-cell-depleted T cells, or PBMCs.

Sequencing was performed with immunoSEQ multiplex PCR; in TCRdb, only in-frame clones are kept and a portion is missing. The table records 95,000 to 150,000 clones, roughly 87% of them present only once. The CDR3 is 14 amino acids. V was cut by 6 bases and J by 7 bases, with 16 bases left in between. Looked up from germline, CDR1 is MDHEN and CDR2 is SYDVKM. Sequenced: peripheral blood. This chain joins TRBV28 and TRBJ1-5; maybe TRBD1 (5 bases). This TCR was recovered from a woman older than 75 with acute or convalescent COVID-19. CDR3 bases: TGTGCCAGCAGGGGGCGGGGGGTCGTACAGCCCCAGCATTTT. This gives the protein CASRGRGVVQPQHF.